This TCR beta chain was captured in a study of shared clonotypes between healthy human individuals. Study in general: In total, the donors were two women and a few men aged 18 to 49. Each donor's CD4 naive and CD4 memory cells filled three plates apiece, CD8 naive two, and CD8 memory one. Overall study results and limits: Rarefaction revealed incomplete sorted-subset sequencing despite large depth. Tissue TCR repertoires likely differ from these blood-only repertoires.

The naive CD8 subset, CD45RO-negative cells positively selected for CCR7, excluded terminally differentiated effector memory CD45RA+ cells. V lost 5 bases, J lost 0 bases, and 14 bases stayed unmatched. CDR3 size: 19 residues. Germline V lookup: CDR1 SGHTA, CDR2 FQGNSA. A word on this clone: The target antigen is unknown.

Generated by immunoSEQ multiplex PCR, the TCRdb table keeps only in-frame clones and is missing some. The sample records about 2 million clones, roughly 95% being singletons. The chain combines TRBV7-2 with TRBJ2-1; TRBD2 matches at 9 bases. The specimen was naive CD8+ T cells sorted from blood. The receptor was isolated from a man aged 18 to 29 in good health. The CDR3: CASSPYLAGEWSSYNEQFF. The CDR3 DNA follows: TGTGCCAGCAGCCCTTACTTAGCGGGGGAGTGGAGCTCCTACAATGAGCAGTTCTTC.